This T cell receptor beta chain was found in a study of blood T cell repertoires in COVID-19 (TCRdb year 2020). Some background on the complete study: Samples from collaborators originated in the United States, Italy and Spain and spanned both the acute and convalescent phases of COVID-19. The material from the prospective study consisted of cDNA or gDNA derived from T cells, B-cell-depleted T cells, or PBMCs. Deeply sampled blood TCRbeta repertoires from subjects exposed to, actively infected with, or recovered from COVID-19 were included in the dataset. The repertoires were made available in a free public database intended to serve as a resource for research on the immune response to SARS-CoV-2. Samples came from the ongoing ImmuneRACE study (first 160 participants) plus 1,254 subjects from 6 global collaborators. A de-identified subject ID, COVID-19 status, age in years and sex were almost always included in the sample metadata. Where available, HLA class I and class II types were taken from metadata supplied by the sample provider and were not determined by assay-based typing. The paper's findings and limits, for the study overall: The amount of clinical and demographic metadata varied by source and participant and was provided uncurated.

Enrolling through a virtual design, the prospective study's participants ranged in age from roughly 18 to 95 years and lived across about two dozen United States geographic areas. Cohort assignment in the prospective study relied on participant-reported clinical history from a screening survey and a study questionnaire. In the prospective study, whole blood, serum and a nasopharyngeal or oropharyngeal swab were collected from each participant by mobile phlebotomists. Additional blood draws and questionnaires over an approximately two-month period could optionally be provided by prospective study participants. Blood samples from the prospective study were shipped frozen or at room temperature prior to DNA extraction. Remarks on this clone: No antigen is known for it. No base quality values were provided; no much bigger clone lies one nucleotide off.

TCRbeta CDR3 regions were amplified from genomic DNA by means of the immunoSEQ Assay, a bias-controlled multiplex PCR. The original methods were these. The number of nucleated cells in each sample was estimated from the amplification of reference gene primers within the assay. To quantify the absolute abundance of each unique TCRbeta CDR3 rearrangement, sequence reads were collapsed and filtered. For each sample, productive Simpson clonality was calculated by taking the square root of Simpson's diversity index across productive rearrangements. TCRdb took over this immuneACCESS table, retaining in-frame rearrangements with V and J assigned. Such tables are incomplete; in checked studies, under half of the missing clones stem from an unresolved V gene, and the remainder is unexplained. V and J calls and clone size are copied from that table; D and trimming were computed from the DNA. For this sample there are around 420,000 clones; 70% to 90% appear just once. 2% to 2.5% of the sample comes from the top ten.

CDR1 and CDR2 were assigned from the germline V gene (reference sequence) as GTSNPN and SVGIG. The CDR3 spans 15 residues, from the cysteine through the phenylalanine. The entry retains the CDR3 DNA only, 45 bases that are in frame from base 1. V is reduced by 0 bases and J by 7 bases, leaving a spacing of 15 bases between them. The receptor comes from a middle-aged woman with acute COVID-19. Sequenced material: PBMCs or T cells enriched from blood (not recorded which). The rearranged segments are TRBV30 and TRBJ1-4; the D gene is perhaps TRBD1, on 6 matching bases. The CDR3 protein sequence reads: CAWSVGQPGGEKLFF. The sequenced DNA: TGTGCCTGGAGTGTAGGACAGCCGGGGGGTGAAAAACTGTTTTTT.